This TCR beta chain was found in a study of T cells expressing NK-cell markers. Study-wide background: Source material for TCR beta repertoires consisted of sorted CD3+CD56+NKG2C+, CD3+CD56+NKG2C- and CD3+CD56-NKG2C+ T cells.

cDNA encoding TCR beta was synthesized via 5'RACE template switching incorporating UMIs. One entry per CDR3 protein, without DNA, is what TCRdb gives after re-calling the 5' RACE reads. In all, the sample yields approximately 170,000 distinct CDR3 sequences. The germline gives CDR1 LNHDA, CDR2 SQIVND (reference sequence). This CDR3 spans 14 amino acids. Study-wide findings and caveats: Top CD8+ clonotypes included the dominant CD3+CD56+NKG2C+ clonotypes in roughly 6 donors. It was still unclear whether expanded NKG2C+ T cell clones were HCMV specific.

Concerning this clonotype: Its cognate antigen is unknown.

The sequence derives from a man aged 18-75 years in good health. Material for sequencing was blood T cells: a sorted CD56 or NKG2C T cell subset, CD4+ or CD8+ T cells, or bulk PBMC T cells (not recorded which). The chain employs TRBV19 and TRBJ2-7; TCRdb proposes TRBD1, but this gene call is untestable without DNA. The CDR3 sequence: CASSMGQGGYEQYF.